These 9 T cell receptor beta chains came from one sample sequenced in a study of T cells in Graves' hyperthyroidism and ophthalmopathy. Using RNA transcripts as the source, TCR beta CDR3 regions were amplified. An initial round of RT-PCR targeting the TCR CDR3 relied on the HTBI primer set. Each CDR3 protein gets one entry after TCRdb re-called the multiplex PCR reads with MiXCR. The sample records about 520,000 distinct CDR3 sequences, 24% being singletons. Sequenced input: blood. The receptors derive from a woman in her 30s with Graves' ophthalmopathy.

This clonotype was found a few times. The gene calls are TRBV29-1 and TRBJ2-7; 8 bases fit TRBD1. The CDR3 contains 13 residues. Germline loops: CDR1 SQVTM, CDR2 ANQGSEA. Trimming took 5 bases from V and 5 from J; bases not matched to a gene: 8. CDR3 residues: CSVSRTGSDEQYF. Here the CDR3 DNA reads TGCAGCGTTTCCAGGACAGGGAGCGACGAGCAGTACTTC.

This clonotype was detected many times. The J gene is TRBJ1-1, the V gene TRBV29-1; TRBD1 might be the D (6 bases). CDR1 is SQVTM, CDR2 ANQGSEA, per germline. This CDR3 contains 14 residues. V lost 6 bases and J 1 base, leaving 15 bases between the germline ends. The CDR3: CSVDTQGWNTEAFF. The CDR3 DNA reads TGCAGCGTAGATACACAGGGTTGGAACACTGAAGCTTTCTTT.

This clonotype was recorded at least ten times. The gene calls are TRBV12-3 or TRBV12-4 and TRBJ2-5; 10 nucleotides line up with TRBD1. The trim removed 4 bases at V and 4 bases at J, leaving 6 bases unmatched. This CDR3 is built from 15 residues. This CDR3 is CASSSTGGMGETQYF. CDR3 sequence (DNA): TGTGCCAGCAGTTCGACAGGGGGCATGGGAGAGACCCAGTACTTC.

This clonotype was counted only a few times. An end of the junction differs from the germline gene, which may be a read error. V gene TRBV7-8 combines with J gene TRBJ1-1; no clear D. There are 15 residues in the CDR3. The germline gives CDR1 SGHVS, CDR2 FQNEAQ. The CDR3 reads CASSLVTLSWTEACF. CDR3 nucleotide sequence: TGTGCCAGCAGCTTAGTTACCCTGAGTTGGACTGAAGCTTGCTTT.

The table lists this clonotype with many counts. The V and J genes are TRBV6-2 or TRBV6-3 and TRBJ2-7; 7 bases fit TRBD2. Trimming cost V 0 bases and J 2 bases; bases outside gene matches: 4. The CDR3 contains 15 residues. CDR1 is MNHEY and CDR2 is SVGEGT in the germline V gene. The CDR3 is CASSYSLGGTYEQYF. The CDR3 DNA sequence: TGTGCCAGCAGTTACTCCCTGGGAGGGACCTACGAGCAGTACTTC.

This clonotype was detected only a few times. The rearrangement joins TRBV27 to TRBJ2-7, with 11 bases fitting TRBD2. From germline, CDR1 is MNHEY and CDR2 SMNVEV (reference sequence). Germline trimming cut 6 bases from V and 3 bases from J; bases unmatched to any gene: 7. The CDR3 length is 15 residues. The CDR3 bases are TGTGCCAGCAGCTTGAGACTAGCGGGAATCTACGAGCAGTACTTC. This sequence encodes CASSLRLAGIYEQYF.

This clonotype was detected only once. CDR3 sequence (DNA): TGCAGTGCCCGGGCAGTCGGAAACACCATATATTTT. Translation gives CSARAVGNTIYF. The V and J genes are TRBV20-1 and TRBJ1-3, with unresolved D. CDR3 size: 12 residues. The ends were cut back, 6 bases at V and 4 bases at J, with 10 bases in the middle. Looked up from germline, CDR1 is DFQATT and CDR2 is SNEGSKA (reference sequence).

Many counts were recorded for this clonotype. The CDR3 loop reads CASSYTYEQYF. CDR3 nucleotide sequence: TGTGCCAGCAGTTACACCTACGAGCAGTACTTC. The rearrangement links TRBV6-2 or TRBV6-3 to TRBJ2-7; D unclear. Germline assignment: CDR1 MNHEY and CDR2 SVGEGT. V was clipped by 2 bases and J by 2 bases, with 1 base between them. The CDR3 is made up of 11 amino acids.

This clonotype has a count of ten or more. This chain joins TRBV19 and TRBJ1-1; D remains ambiguous. Looked up from germline, CDR1 is LNHDA and CDR2 is SQIVND (reference sequence). This CDR3 is 14 amino acids long. Trimming shortened V by 3 bases and J by 0 bases, and 8 bases separated the two germline ends. CDR3 amino acids: CASSIMAMNTEAFF. In nucleotides, the CDR3 is TGTGCCAGTAGTATTATGGCCATGAACACTGAAGCTTTCTTT.